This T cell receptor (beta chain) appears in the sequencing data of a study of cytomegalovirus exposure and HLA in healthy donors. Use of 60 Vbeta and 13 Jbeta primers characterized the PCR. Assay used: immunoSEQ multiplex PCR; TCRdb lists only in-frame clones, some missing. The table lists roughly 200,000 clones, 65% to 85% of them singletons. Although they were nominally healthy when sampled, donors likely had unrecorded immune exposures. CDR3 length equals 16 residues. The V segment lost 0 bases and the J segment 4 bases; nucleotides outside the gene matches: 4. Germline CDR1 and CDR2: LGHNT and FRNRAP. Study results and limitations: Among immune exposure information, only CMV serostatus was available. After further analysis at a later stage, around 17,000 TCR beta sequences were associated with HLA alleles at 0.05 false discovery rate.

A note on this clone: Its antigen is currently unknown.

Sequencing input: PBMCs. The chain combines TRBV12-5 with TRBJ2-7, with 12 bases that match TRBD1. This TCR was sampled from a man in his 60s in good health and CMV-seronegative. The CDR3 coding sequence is TGTGCTAGTGGTTTGGTAGGGACAGGGGGCAGTTACGAGCAGTACTTC. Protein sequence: CASGLVGTGGSYEQYF.